The next 30 T cell receptor beta chains were all read from a single sample in a study of T cell repertoires in breast cancer. Primers covering all TCR V genes were used in emulsion RT-PCR on CD8+ T cells. During the second nested PCR, blocking oligonucleotides suppressed genes that were not paired. TCRdb re-called the emulsion pairing reads through MiXCR, storing one row per CDR3 protein. The sample holds about 40,000 distinct CDR3 sequences, 45% seen once. The sample comprised CD8+ T cells. The receptors shown here come from a pool of human donors with breast cancer or a healthy control (not recorded which).

This chain connects TRBV2 to TRBJ2-7, with 13 bases aligning to TRBD2. Trimming took 2 bases from V and 6 from J; bases not matched to a gene: 1. The CDR3 is 14 residues long. CDR1 is SNHLY, CDR2 FYNNEI, per germline. The CDR3: CASSERTSGGEQYF. The CDR3 coding sequence is TGTGCCAGCAGTGAAAGGACTAGCGGGGGCGAGCAGTACTTC.

The sample holds a few counts of this clonotype. The chain employs TRBV20-1 and TRBJ2-3; TRBD1 matches 11 bases. J lost 4 bases, V lost 3 bases, and 9 bases had no gene match. From germline, CDR1 is DFQATT and CDR2 SNEGSKA (reference sequence). This CDR3 has 16 amino acids. CDR3 DNA sequence: TGCAGTGCTAGGCGGCTGGGACAGGGGGGTCCAGATACGCAGTATTTT. This translates into CSARRLGQGGPDTQYF.

The V call is TRBV14, the J call TRBJ2-7; 8 bases are shared with TRBD1. V trimming: 0 bases; J trimming: 3 bases; junction bases outside the gene matches: 1. Germline CDR1 reads SGHDN; CDR2 reads FVKESK. The CDR3 covers 14 residues. The CDR3 sequence: CASSQEQGVYEQYF. The CDR3 DNA sequence: TGTGCCAGCAGCCAAGAACAGGGGGTCTACGAGCAGTACTTC.

With regard to this clonotype: Since a much larger clone is just one base distant, this may be a read error. This chain joins TRBV6-2 or TRBV6-3 and TRBJ2-7, with 7 positions matching TRBD2. Trimming at V came to 4 bases and at J to 11 bases, leaving 5 bases not matched to a gene. The CDR3 length is 11 residues. Germline CDR1 MNHEY, CDR2 SVGEGT. CDR3 nucleotide sequence: TGTGCCAGCAGTTGCTCCCGGGAGGAGTACTTC. This translates into CASSCSREEYF.

J is TRBJ2-3 and V is TRBV19; 11 bases are shared with TRBD2. The germline CDR1 and CDR2 sequences are LNHDA and SQIVND (reference sequence). The CDR3 consists of 15 residues. V dropped 6 bases and J dropped 8; count of bases not matched to a gene: 10. For the CDR3, the DNA is TGTGCCAGTAGCCGCACGACTAGCGGGATAGGTACGCAGTATTTT. This gives the protein CASSRTTSGIGTQYF.

A word on this clonotype: Since no conserved phenylalanine or tryptophan closes the CDR3, a read error is the likely cause. The rearrangement uses TRBV27 and TRBJ2-3; unclear D gene. Trimming took off 4 bases at V and 0 bases at J, with 11 bases between the two ends. Per the germline V gene, CDR1 is MNHEY and CDR2 is SMNVEV (reference sequence). The CDR3 spans 15 residues. The CDR3 DNA sequence: TGTGCCAGCAGTTCCCTATATCTTAGCACAGATACGCAGTATCTT. As protein: CASSSLYLSTDTQYL.

This clonotype has a handful of counts. The chain carries TRBV2 and TRBJ1-5, with D tentatively TRBD1 (5 bases). Trimming left V 1 base short and J 4 bases short, with 11 bases between. Germline CDR1 SNHLY, CDR2 FYNNEI. The CDR3 runs 15 residues. The CDR3 loop is CASSEGGWQNQPQHF. CDR3 DNA sequence: TGTGCCAGCAGTGAAGGGGGGTGGCAGAATCAGCCCCAGCATTTT.

Concerning this clonotype itself: Being one base from a much bigger clone, this may be a read error. This chain joins TRBV27 and TRBJ1-5, with TRBD1 matching 8 bases. Germline V gene data show CDR1 as MNHEY and CDR2 as SMNVEV (reference sequence). V dropped 11 bases and J dropped 2; count of bases not matched to a gene: 5. The CDR3 length is 13 residues. The CDR3 DNA follows: TGTGCCTCAGGGGGCTGGGGCAATCAGCCCCAGCATTTT. Translated: CASGGWGNQPQHF.

Here the CDR3 DNA reads TGTGCCAGCTCCCGTTCAGGGGATGATGAAAAACTGTTTTTT. This sequence encodes CASSRSGDDEKLFF. The rearrangement joins TRBV18 to TRBJ1-4; a possible D gene is TRBD1 (6 bases). Germline V gene lookup returns CDR1 KGHSH and CDR2 LQKENI. This CDR3 comprises 14 residues. V was trimmed by 6 bases and J by 6 bases, leaving 14 bases between them.

This clonotype was seen a few times. The chain carries TRBV6-1 and TRBJ1-5; weak D call: TRBD1 (6 bases). The CDR3 totals 13 residues. Looked up from germline, CDR1 is MNHNS and CDR2 is SASEGT. V was pared by 5 bases and J by 5 bases, with 10 bases between. The CDR3 sequence: CASSQRQDQPQHF. The CDR3 nucleotides read TGTGCCAGCAGTCAGCGACAGGATCAGCCCCAGCATTTT.

Concerning this clonotype itself: No conserved phenylalanine or tryptophan is present at the end of the CDR3, so a read error is the likely explanation. The chain joins TRBV5-1 to TRBJ2-5, with 13 bases identical to TRBD2. The germline V gene has CDR1 SGHRS and CDR2 YFSETQ. The CDR3 spans 18 residues. V shed 0 bases and J 1 base; nucleotides not matched to a gene: 6. The CDR3 DNA reads TGCGCCAGCAGCTTGGCCGGACTAGCGGGAGCCAGCCAAGAGACCCAGTACCTC. Its translation is CASSLAGLAGASQETQYL.

V is TRBV7-9 and J is TRBJ1-1; the D is unclear. Between the trimmed V and J ends, which lost 5 bases and 0 bases, there was a span of 16 bases. There are 16 residues in the CDR3. CDR1 is SEHNR, CDR2 FQNEAQ, per germline (reference sequence). For the CDR3, the DNA is TGTGCCAGCAGCCCCATTCTGGGCAGGCTGAACACTGAAGCTTTCTTT. Amino acids: CASSPILGRLNTEAFF.

This clonotype has just one count. A much bigger clone sits one base away, suggesting this may be a read error. The chain uses TRBV2 and TRBJ1-5; D remains ambiguous. Germline CDR1 SNHLY, CDR2 FYNNEI. The CDR3 is 13 residues long. The DNA of the CDR3 is TGTGTCAGCAAAAAGGATAGCAATCAGCCCCAGCATTTT. It encodes CVSKKDSNQPQHF.

The chain joins TRBV19 to TRBJ2-2, with no clear D. Between the trimmed V and J ends, which lost 8 bases and 0 bases, there was a span of 13 bases. The CDR3 has 15 amino acids. Germline CDR1 is LNHDA and CDR2 is SQIVND (reference sequence). The DNA for the CDR3 is TGTGCCAGTTGCTCATGGGAAACGAACACCGGGGAGCTGTTTTTT. Translating gives CASCSWETNTGELFF.

This clonotype was detected ten times or more. This chain uses TRBV20-1 with TRBJ2-3, with 8 bases lining up with TRBD2. The CDR3 is 16 residues long. J was trimmed by 0 bases and V by 3 bases; bases with no gene match: 8. Germline V gives CDR1 DFQATT, CDR2 SNEGSKA (reference sequence). CDR3 residues: CSARKPTSASTDTQYF. CDR3 sequence (DNA): TGCAGTGCTAGGAAACCGACTAGCGCCAGCACAGATACGCAGTATTTT.

This clonotype was seen only a few times. The rearrangement links TRBV10-3 to TRBJ2-7; either TRBD1 or TRBD2 may supply D (5 bases each). Trimming left V 7 bases short and J 6 bases short, with 16 bases between. Looked up from germline, CDR1 is ENHRY and CDR2 is SYGVKD. This CDR3 has 13 amino acids. This CDR3 is CAIIGAVGSEQYF. The CDR3 bases are TGTGCCATCATCGGGGCAGTCGGCTCCGAGCAGTACTTC.

The genes are TRBV19 and TRBJ2-7; no firm D call. Deletions cut 4 bases from V and 2 bases from J, with 15 bases between. This CDR3 has 15 amino acids. Germline lookup yields CDR1 LNHDA and CDR2 SQIVND (reference sequence). The CDR3 DNA follows: TGTGCCAGTAGTAATGTTTTGGGGTTCGCCTACGAGCAGTACTTC. Its translation is CASSNVLGFAYEQYF.

In this sample, this clonotype turned up once. V usage is TRBV18 and J usage is TRBJ1-2; D is perhaps TRBD1 (6 bases). V dropped 3 bases and J dropped 6 bases, with 20 bases sitting between them. The CDR3 is 16 amino acids. Germline-derived CDR1 and CDR2 are KGHSH and LQKENI. CDR3 sequence reads: CASSPAGGGRLNGYTF. The CDR3 DNA sequence: TGTGCCAGCTCACCGGCCGGCGGGGGGCGGCTGAATGGCTACACCTTC.

The chain links TRBV10-2 to TRBJ1-5; tentative D call: TRBD1 (5 bases). Germline-derived CDR1 and CDR2 are WSHSY and SAAADI. Trimming took off 8 bases at V and 6 bases at J, with 17 bases between the two ends. This CDR3 is 14 amino acids long. DNA for the CDR3: TGCGCCAGCGCCTCCGCCGGGGGTAGTCAGCCCCAGCATTTT. This sequence encodes CASASAGGSQPQHF.

This clonotype was detected only a few times. The rearrangement joins TRBV5-1 to TRBJ1-1; TRBD1 matches at 11 bases. V lost 8 bases to trimming and J lost 1 base; unmatched junction nucleotides: 4. The CDR3 is 14 amino acids. In germline, CDR1 is SGHRS, CDR2 YFSETQ. The CDR3 DNA reads as TGCGCCAGTGGACAGGGGGCTTCGAACACTGAAGCTTTCTTT. This encodes CASGQGASNTEAFF. Full variable domain (remainder filled in from reference TRBV5-1 and TRBJ1-1): KAGVTQTPRYLIKTRGQQVTLSCSPISGHRSVSWYQQTPGQGLQFLFEYFSETQRNKGNFPGRFSGRQFSNSRSEMNVSTLELGDSALYLCASGQGASNTEAFFGQGTRLTVV.

The gene calls are TRBV3-1 and TRBJ1-2, with D possibly TRBD1 on 6 matching bases. The germline CDR1 and CDR2 sequences are LGHDT and YNNKEL (reference sequence). The CDR3 has 13 amino acids. Trimming pared 4 bases from V and 8 bases from J, leaving 14 bases between. CDR3 protein: CASSPGTPGGYTF. The DNA of the CDR3 is TGTGCCAGCAGCCCGGGGACACCCGGAGGCTACACCTTC.

The V and J genes are TRBV10-1 and TRBJ2-7; TRBD1 matches 11 bases. The germline V gene encodes CDR1 WNHNN and CDR2 SYGVQD (reference sequence). The CDR3 covers 15 residues. The ends lost 3 bases at V and 2 bases at J; junction bases unmatched: 3. CDR3 in DNA: TGCGCCAGCAGTGACGCGGGACAGGGGGCCTACGAGCAGTACTTC. Translation gives CASSDAGQGAYEQYF.

Points on this clonotype: In this CDR3 the conserved last residue, phenylalanine or tryptophan, is missing, so a read error is likely. V is TRBV19 and J is TRBJ2-1; possible D gene TRBD2, 6 bases. Trimming removed 3 bases from V and 9 bases from J, with 18 bases in between. The CDR3 contains 15 residues. Per the germline V gene, CDR1 is LNHDA and CDR2 is SQIVND (reference sequence). The CDR3 is CASSMASVYGSEQFL. The CDR3 bases are TGTGCCAGTAGTATGGCTAGCGTCTATGGGAGTGAGCAGTTCCTC.

Notes on this clonotype: A clone one base away is much larger, so this may be a read error. CDR3 in DNA: TGTGCCAGCAGTCCAAAGTCGGTGGGGCTCGGAGCGACAGATACGCAGTATTTT. This translates into CASSPKSVGLGATDTQYF. V usage is TRBV7-9 and J usage is TRBJ2-3, with D possibly being TRBD1 (5 bases). The CDR3 totals 18 residues. Trimming cost V 6 bases and J 3 bases, with 25 bases left between them. CDR1 and CDR2 (germline): SEHNR, FQNEAQ (reference sequence).

The chain recombines TRBV3-1 with TRBJ2-7; TRBD1 aligns across 11 bases. The V gene's germline CDR1 is LGHDT and CDR2 YNNKEL (reference sequence). This CDR3 is built from 16 residues. The junction had 5 bases not matched to a gene; V was cut back by 3 bases and J by 1 base. CDR3 residues: CASSQNGQGASYEQYF. In DNA form, the CDR3 reads TGTGCCAGCAGCCAGAACGGACAGGGGGCGTCCTACGAGCAGTACTTC.

The CDR3 spells CSVGGEIGGNTIYF. Written as DNA, the CDR3 is TGCAGCGTTGGCGGGGAGATCGGAGGAAACACCATATATTTT. The rearrangement joins TRBV29-1 to TRBJ1-3; unclear D gene. With 4 bases removed from V and 4 bases from J, the gap between germline ends came to 14 bases. This CDR3 has 14 residues. Germline assignment: CDR1 SQVTM and CDR2 ANQGSEA.

In its sample, this clonotype was seen a few times. The V gene is TRBV20-1, the J gene TRBJ2-7, with D unclear. The CDR3 is made up of 11 amino acids. V was cut by 5 bases and J by 5 bases, with 10 bases left in between. From germline, CDR1 is DFQATT and CDR2 SNEGSKA (reference sequence). The CDR3 region is CSAPGLDEQYF. CDR3 DNA sequence: TGCAGTGCTCCGGGCCTAGACGAGCAGTACTTC.

The chain recombines TRBV12-3 or TRBV12-4 with TRBJ2-2, with TRBD2 matching 13 bases. The V gene end was trimmed by 5 bases and the J gene end by 7 bases; junction bases not matched to a gene: 7. The CDR3 totals 16 residues. In DNA, the CDR3 is TGTGCCAGCAGTCTCCGGACTAGCGGGGGCTACGGGGAGCTGTTTTTT. Protein sequence: CASSLRTSGGYGELFF.

V gene TRBV27 combines with J gene TRBJ2-3, with TRBD1 as a possible D gene (5 bases). Germline lookup yields CDR1 MNHEY and CDR2 SMNVEV (reference sequence). The CDR3 contains 17 residues. V was trimmed by 3 bases and J by 2 bases, leaving 18 bases between them. The CDR3 here is CASSLRQLVASTDTQYF. Written as DNA, the CDR3 is TGTGCCAGCAGTTTGCGACAGCTAGTGGCTTCCACAGATACGCAGTATTTT.

This clonotype has a handful of counts. This chain uses TRBV5-4 with TRBJ2-7; no reliable D call. Germline CDR1 reads SGHNT; CDR2 reads YYREEE (reference sequence). The CDR3 is 13 residues long. V was cut by 2 bases and J by 4 bases, with 10 bases left in between. The CDR3 spells CASSFWSEYEQYF. CDR3 coding DNA: TGTGCCAGCAGCTTTTGGTCAGAGTACGAGCAGTACTTC.